This T cell receptor (beta chain) was recorded in a study of human T cells and chemical hapten exposure. Turning to the study itself: Each patient's scalp received weekly diphenylcyclopropenone throughout the roughly 23-week study.

TCRdb independently ran MiXCR on the RACE reads; one entry per CDR3 protein. The sample holds tens of thousands of distinct CDR3 sequences, 8.5% seen once. The time point here: patch test 2, 6 weeks after DPC sensitization. Treatment noted: therapeutic diphenylcyclopropenone sensitization with weekly scalp DPC. Germline V CDR1 and CDR2: DFQATT, SNEGSKA (reference sequence). The germline V and J ends were trimmed by 0 bases and 2 bases, with 12 bases remaining between them. This CDR3 has 15 amino acids. The rearrangement links TRBV20-1 to TRBJ2-3; D might be TRBD2 (5 bases). Here the sequenced sample was whole blood, taken in connection with sensitization to the hapten diphenylcyclopropenone (DPC). The receptor was derived from a woman aged 45-60 years with alopecia areata. Some clones in this sample may be carry-over from other donors' samples. The CDR3 loop is CSARDVQRSTDTQYF. DNA for the CDR3: TGCAGTGCTAGAGATGTCCAGCGGTCCACAGATACGCAGTATTTT.